Listed below are T cell receptor beta chains from one sample, sequenced in a study of prognosis after radiotherapy for stage I lung cancer. TCRdb fed the multiplex PCR reads into MiXCR, producing one record per CDR3 protein. Of around 14,000 distinct CDR3 sequences in the sample, roughly a third were seen once. The starting material was PBMCs, obtained before or after stereotactic body radiation therapy (not recorded which). The receptors stem from a donor aged 50 or older with non-small cell lung cancer. The CDR3 runs from the conserved cysteine through the conserved F or W. The D gene is left open where the match is weak. Clone size is stated in some rows and not others, as once, few, many or a class when expanded.

TRBV11-2	14	many	TRBD2	TRBJ2-5	TGTGCCAGCAGCTCACTAGCGACCCAAGAGACCCAGTACTTC	CASSSLATQETQYF
TRBV4-1	14	many	-	TRBJ2-7	TGCGCCAGCAGCCAAGGATACGGGACGGACGAGCAGTACTTC	CASSQGYGTDEQYF
TRBV6-1	14	many	-	TRBJ1-5	TGTGCCAGCAGTACATGGACGGACAATCAGCCCCAGCATTTT	CASSTWTDNQPQHF
TRBV6-1	15	few	TRBD1	TRBJ2-7	TGTGCCAGCCGTGAAGGACAGGGTAACTCCTACGAGCAGTACTTC	CASREGQGNSYEQYF
TRBV10-3	13	many	TRBD1	TRBJ2-7	TGTGCCATCAGTAGGGACAGAACCTACGAGCAGTACTTC	CAISRDRTYEQYF
TRBV5-1	20	-	TRBD1	TRBJ1-5	TGCGCCAGCAGCCCGGGGACAGGGCCAGGGACAGGGGTCCTCAGTCAGCCCCAGCATTTT	CASSPGTGPGTGVLSQPQHF
TRBV19	14	many	-	TRBJ2-1	TGTGCCAGTAGTATCTTCCAGGGACCGAATGAGCAGTTCTTC	CASSIFQGPNEQFF
TRBV20-1	14	-	-	TRBJ1-6	TGCAGTGCCGCCTGGTCGGGGACCAATTCACCCCTCCACTTT	CSAAWSGTNSPLHF
TRBV28	16	-	TRBD1	TRBJ2-2	TGTGCCAGCAGTACCTGGGACAGGGGAATTGGAGGGGAGCTGTTTTTT	CASSTWDRGIGGELFF
TRBV6-1	15	many	-	TRBJ2-5	TGTGCCAGCAGTGCTTCTGGGGCCCTACGAGAGACCCAGTACTTC	CASSASGALRETQYF
TRBV29-1	14	medium-sized	TRBD2	TRBJ2-7	TGCAGCGTGACTAGTAGCGGGGGGCCCTACGAGCAGTACTTC	CSVTSSGGPYEQYF
TRBV5-4	12	many	-	TRBJ2-7	TGTGCCAGCAGCTTGGGGGCCTACGAGCAGTACTTC	CASSLGAYEQYF
TRBV19	14	many	TRBD2	TRBJ2-7	TGTGCCAGTAGTCTAGCGGGGGACCTCTACGAGCAGTACTTC	CASSLAGDLYEQYF
TRBV3-1	15	many	-	TRBJ2-5	TGTGCCAGCAGCCAGTTCCCCAGCGGGCGAGAGACCCAGTACTTC	CASSQFPSGRETQYF
TRBV7-8	17	-	-	TRBJ2-2	TGTGCCAGCAGCCCGCGGTGGCGGATTGCGAACACCGGGGAGCTGTTTTTT	CASSPRWRIANTGELFF
TRBV2	13	medium-sized	-	TRBJ2-3	TGTGCCAGCTTCCGCGACAGCACAGATACGCAGTATTTT	CASFRDSTDTQYF